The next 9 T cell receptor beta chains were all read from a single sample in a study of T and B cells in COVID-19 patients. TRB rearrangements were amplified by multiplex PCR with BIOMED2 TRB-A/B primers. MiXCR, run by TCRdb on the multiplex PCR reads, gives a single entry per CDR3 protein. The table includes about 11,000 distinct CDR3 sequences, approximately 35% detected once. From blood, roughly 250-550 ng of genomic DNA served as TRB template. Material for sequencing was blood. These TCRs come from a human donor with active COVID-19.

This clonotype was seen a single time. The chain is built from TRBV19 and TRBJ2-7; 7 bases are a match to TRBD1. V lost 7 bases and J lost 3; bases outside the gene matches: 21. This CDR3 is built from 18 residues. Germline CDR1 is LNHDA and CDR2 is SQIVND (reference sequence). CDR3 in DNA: TGTGCCAGTAATTCAGGGACAGACGGTAAAGGCTACTACTACGAGCAGTACTTC. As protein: CASNSGTDGKGYYYEQYF.

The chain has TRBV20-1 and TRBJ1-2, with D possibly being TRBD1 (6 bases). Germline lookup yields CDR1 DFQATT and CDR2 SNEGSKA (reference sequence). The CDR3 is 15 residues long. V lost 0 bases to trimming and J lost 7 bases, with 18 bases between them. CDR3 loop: CSARDQRTDLPGYTF. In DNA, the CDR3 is TGCAGTGCTAGAGATCAGCGGACAGATCTCCCTGGCTACACCTTC.

The CDR3 reads CASSVDNEQFF. For the CDR3, the DNA is TGTGCCAGCAGTGTCGACAATGAGCAGTTCTTC. The chain couples TRBV27 to TRBJ2-1; the D is unclear. The CDR3 sequence is 11 residues long. V was cut by 5 bases and J by 5 bases, with 4 bases left in between. CDR1 and CDR2 (germline): MNHEY, SMNVEV (reference sequence).

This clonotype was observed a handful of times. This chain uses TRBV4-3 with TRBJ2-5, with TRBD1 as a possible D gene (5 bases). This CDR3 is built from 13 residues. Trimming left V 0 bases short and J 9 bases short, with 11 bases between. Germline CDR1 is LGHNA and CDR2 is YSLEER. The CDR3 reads CASSQELRGPQYF. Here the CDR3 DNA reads TGCGCCAGCAGCCAAGAACTAAGGGGTCCCCAGTACTTC.

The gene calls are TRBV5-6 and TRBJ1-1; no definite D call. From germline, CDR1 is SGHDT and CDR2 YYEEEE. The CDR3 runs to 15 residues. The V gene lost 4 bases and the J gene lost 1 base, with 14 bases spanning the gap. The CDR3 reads CASSLFQVPNTEAFF. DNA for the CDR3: TGTGCCAGCAGCCTATTCCAGGTCCCGAACACTGAAGCTTTCTTT.

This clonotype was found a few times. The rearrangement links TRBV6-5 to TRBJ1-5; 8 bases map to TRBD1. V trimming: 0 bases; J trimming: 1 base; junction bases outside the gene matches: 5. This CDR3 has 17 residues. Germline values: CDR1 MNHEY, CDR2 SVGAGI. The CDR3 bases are TGTGCCAGCAGTTACTCCGACAGGGGTCTGAGCAATCAGCCCCAGCATTTT. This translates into CASSYSDRGLSNQPQHF.

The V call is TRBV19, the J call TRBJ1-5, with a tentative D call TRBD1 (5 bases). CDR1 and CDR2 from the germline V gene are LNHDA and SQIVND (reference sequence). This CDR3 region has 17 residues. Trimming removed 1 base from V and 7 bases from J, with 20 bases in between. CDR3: CASSIATGPGGFQPQHF. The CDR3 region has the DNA TGTGCCAGTAGTATAGCTACCGGGCCGGGGGGATTCCAGCCCCAGCATTTT.

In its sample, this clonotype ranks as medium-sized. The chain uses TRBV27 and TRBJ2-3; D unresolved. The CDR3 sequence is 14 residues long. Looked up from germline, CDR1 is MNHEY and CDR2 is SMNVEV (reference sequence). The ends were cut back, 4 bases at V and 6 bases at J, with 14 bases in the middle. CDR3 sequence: CASSSHFDGDTQYF. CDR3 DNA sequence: TGTGCCAGCAGTTCTCACTTTGACGGGGATACGCAGTATTTT.

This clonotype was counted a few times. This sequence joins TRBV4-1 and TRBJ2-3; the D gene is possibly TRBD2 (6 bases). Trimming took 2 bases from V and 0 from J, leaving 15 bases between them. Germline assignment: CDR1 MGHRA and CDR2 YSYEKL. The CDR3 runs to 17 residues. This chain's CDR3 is CASSQLPPGLSTDTQYF. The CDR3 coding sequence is TGCGCCAGCAGCCAACTTCCACCGGGACTGAGCACAGATACGCAGTATTTT.